The sequence of this T cell receptor (beta chain) was determined in a study of T cells in Graves' hyperthyroidism and ophthalmopathy. This CDR3 contains 14 residues. CDR1 MDHEN and CDR2 SYDVKM come from the germline V gene. With 6 bases clipped from V and 2 bases from J, the junction kept 3 bases outside the gene matches. Amplification yielded TCR beta CDR3 regions, with RNA transcripts as the source. First-round RT-PCR of the TCR CDR3 relied on the HTBI primer set. Using its own MiXCR run on the multiplex PCR reads, TCRdb lists one record per CDR3 protein. The sample holds 200,000 to 250,000 distinct CDR3 sequences, over 20% seen once. Ten or more counts support this clonotype.

This chain joins TRBV28 and TRBJ2-2; TRBD1 aligns across 7 bases. Sequenced: blood. The TCR was taken from a middle-aged woman with Graves' ophthalmopathy. The CDR3 sequence: CASRRQGNTGELFF. The CDR3 DNA follows: TGTGCCAGCAGACGACAGGGTAACACCGGGGAGCTGTTTTTT.